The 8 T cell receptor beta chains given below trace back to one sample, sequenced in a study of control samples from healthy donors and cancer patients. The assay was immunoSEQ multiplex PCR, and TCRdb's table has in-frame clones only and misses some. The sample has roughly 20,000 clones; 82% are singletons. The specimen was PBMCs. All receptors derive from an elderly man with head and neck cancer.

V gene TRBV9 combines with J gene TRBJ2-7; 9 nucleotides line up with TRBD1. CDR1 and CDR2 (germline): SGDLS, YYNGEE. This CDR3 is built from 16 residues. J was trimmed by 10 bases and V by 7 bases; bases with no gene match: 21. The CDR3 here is CASSPGGGTGPTTQYF. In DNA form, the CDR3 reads TGTGCCAGCTCGCCTGGGGGAGGGACAGGGCCAACGACTCAGTACTTC.

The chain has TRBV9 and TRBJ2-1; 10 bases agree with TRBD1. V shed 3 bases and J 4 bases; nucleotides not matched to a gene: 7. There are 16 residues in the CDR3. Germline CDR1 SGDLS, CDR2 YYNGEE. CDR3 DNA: TGTGCCAGCAGCGCCACTCAGGGACAGGGGTACAATGAGCAGTTCTTC. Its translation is CASSATQGQGYNEQFF.

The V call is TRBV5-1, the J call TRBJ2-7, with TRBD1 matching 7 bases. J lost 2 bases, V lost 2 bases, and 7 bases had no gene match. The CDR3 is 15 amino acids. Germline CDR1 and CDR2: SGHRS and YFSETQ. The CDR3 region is CASSLTGTDTYEQYF. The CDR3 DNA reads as TGCGCCAGCAGCTTAACCGGGACAGACACCTACGAGCAGTACTTC.

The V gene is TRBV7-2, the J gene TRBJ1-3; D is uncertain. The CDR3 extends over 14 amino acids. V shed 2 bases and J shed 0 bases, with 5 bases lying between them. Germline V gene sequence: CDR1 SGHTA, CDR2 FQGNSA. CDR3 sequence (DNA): TGTGCCAGCAGCTTATACCTCTCTGGAAACACCATATATTTT. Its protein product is CASSLYLSGNTIYF.

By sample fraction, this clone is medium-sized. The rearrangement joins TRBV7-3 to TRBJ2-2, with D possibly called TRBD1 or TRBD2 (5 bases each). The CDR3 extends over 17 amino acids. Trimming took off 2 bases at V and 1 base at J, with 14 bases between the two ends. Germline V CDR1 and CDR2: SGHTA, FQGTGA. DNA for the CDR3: TGTGCCAGCAGCTTATCCCGGGACGGTCTGAACACCGGGGAGCTGTTTTTT. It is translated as CASSLSRDGLNTGELFF.

The DNA for the CDR3 is TGTGCCAGCAGCTTAGATCCTAATCAGCCCCAGCATTTT. It encodes CASSLDPNQPQHF. This chain joins TRBV7-9 and TRBJ1-5; no reliable D call. The CDR3 has 13 residues. V gave up 1 base and J gave up 4 bases, with 5 bases separating them. From germline, CDR1 is SEHNR and CDR2 FQNEAQ (reference sequence).

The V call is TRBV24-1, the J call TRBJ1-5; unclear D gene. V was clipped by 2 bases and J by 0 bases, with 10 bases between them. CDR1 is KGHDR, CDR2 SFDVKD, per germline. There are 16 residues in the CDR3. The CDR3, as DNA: TGTGCCACCAGTGATTCTGACACCTTTAGCAATCAGCCCCAGCATTTT. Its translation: CATSDSDTFSNQPQHF.

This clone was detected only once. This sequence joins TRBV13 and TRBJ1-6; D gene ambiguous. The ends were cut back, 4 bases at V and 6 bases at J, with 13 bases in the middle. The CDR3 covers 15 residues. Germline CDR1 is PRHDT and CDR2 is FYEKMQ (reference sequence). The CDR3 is CASSSGLVINSPLHF. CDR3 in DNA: TGTGCCAGCAGCTCGGGCCTAGTCATTAATTCACCCCTCCACTTT.